These 17 T cell receptor beta chains were sequenced from one sample in a study of T cell clonality in common variable immunodeficiency. Repertoires were generated with immunoSEQ multiplex PCR, while TCRdb's copy carries only in-frame clones and drops some. Altogether some 50,000 clones were found in the sample, and no singletons occur. The sequenced sample consisted of peripheral blood mononuclear cells. Every receptor here comes from a person aged 18 to 70 in good health.

This clone was recorded many times. Read data end 3 residues before the CDR3 end; the end is taken from the germline J gene. The chain links TRBV7-2 to TRBJ2-5; D remains unclear. The V gene's germline CDR1 is SGHTA and CDR2 FQGNSA. The CDR3 has 15 amino acids. V lost 2 bases and J lost 7, with 17 bases in between. This chain's CDR3 is CASSLNGGLLGTQYF. The covered CDR3 bases are TGTGCCAGCAGCTTAAATGGCGGCCTCCTAGGGACC.

Worth noting for this clone: The read ends 3 residues before the CDR3 terminus; that terminus is restored from the germline J gene. The chain links TRBV18 to TRBJ1-1, with 8 bases fitting TRBD1. V trimming: 2 bases; J trimming: 3 bases; junction bases outside the gene matches: 5. The germline V gene has CDR1 KGHSH and CDR2 LQKENI. This CDR3 region has 15 residues. The sequenced CDR3 bases are TGTGCCAGCTCACCAGAGAACAGGGGGGACACTGAA. Its protein is CASSPENRGDTE. The full CDR3 reads CASSPENRGDTEAFF.

This clone showed up many times. From the germline J gene comes the end of the CDR3, since the read stops 3 residues before it. The genes are TRBV30 and TRBJ1-5; D call uncertain. Germline CDR1 GTSNPN, CDR2 SVGIG (reference sequence). With 0 bases removed from V and 0 bases from J, the gap between germline ends came to 9 bases. The CDR3 covers 15 residues. CDR3 region: CAWSVAEYSNQPQHF. Partial CDR3 DNA: TGTGCCTGGAGTGTAGCCGAGTATAGCAATCAGCCC.

This clone was observed at least ten times. The read terminates 3 residues ahead of where the CDR3 ends, so the germline J gene completes it. The chain has TRBV5-6 and TRBJ2-7, with D hard to call. The germline V gene encodes CDR1 SGHDT and CDR2 YYEEEE. Trimming took 4 bases from V and 0 from J, leaving 11 bases between them. The length of the CDR3 is 14 residues. The CDR3 sequence: CASSPQVVSYEQYF. The DNA read from the CDR3 is TGTGCCAGCAGCCCGCAGGTGGTCTCCTACGAG.

Details on this clone: The read is 3 residues too short to cover the CDR3 end, so that end is filled in from the germline J gene. The J gene is TRBJ2-3, the V gene TRBV30; D gene ambiguous. CDR1 is GTSNPN and CDR2 is SVGIG in the germline V gene (reference sequence). CDR3 length: 12 amino acids. CDR3 sequence reads: CAWSISNQPQYF. The sequenced CDR3 bases are TGTGCCTGGAGTATTAGCAATCAGCCG.

This clone was seen many times. CDR3 DNA (partial): TGTGCCAGCACCATATACGGGACG. Translated: CASTIYGT. In full, the CDR3 reads CASTIYGTQYF. This rearrangement joins TRBV6-2 or TRBV6-3 to TRBJ2-3; D remains ambiguous. The DNA ends 3 residues before the CDR3 does, and the rest of the CDR3 is filled in from the germline J gene. Looked up from germline, CDR1 is MNHEY and CDR2 is SVGEGT. The CDR3 covers 11 residues.

Comment on this clone: The observed sequence ends 3 residues before the CDR3 terminus, with the missing tail filled in from the germline J gene. J is TRBJ2-3 and V is TRBV6-4, with D perhaps TRBD2 (6 bases). V dropped 3 bases and J dropped 1 base, with 11 bases sitting between them. The CDR3 has 15 amino acids. The germline CDR1 and CDR2 sequences are MRHNA and SNTAGT. CDR3 region: CASSESGAGTDTQYF. The part of the CDR3 DNA that was read is TGTGCCAGCAGTGAGTCGGGAGCGGGCACAGATACG.

This clone has a count of ten or more. The sequenced part of the CDR3 DNA is TGTGCCAGCTCAATGGACAGGGTTGACTCACCC. Translation gives CASSMDRVDSP. The complete CDR3 reads CASSMDRVDSPLHF. The chain employs TRBV18 and TRBJ1-6, with TRBD1 identical over 8 bases. Read coverage stops 3 residues before the CDR3 terminus; the germline J gene supplies the remainder. J was trimmed by 10 bases and V by 5 bases; bases with no gene match: 7. The CDR3 is 14 residues long. Germline V gene sequence: CDR1 KGHSH, CDR2 LQKENI.

This clone was observed at least ten times. This chain's CDR3 is CASSYWRSQETQYF. The CDR3 DNA, read in part, is TGTGCCAGCAGTTACTGGCGGTCCCAAGAGACC. The genes are TRBV6-2 or TRBV6-3 and TRBJ2-5; D is unclear. The sequenced fragment ends 3 residues before the CDR3 boundary, so the rest is inferred from the germline J gene. Germline CDR1 reads MNHEY; CDR2 reads SVGEGT. This CDR3 spans 14 amino acids. V lost 1 base and J 1 base, leaving 7 bases between the germline ends.

Concerning this clone itself: The read stops 3 residues short of the end of the CDR3; the missing end is completed from the germline J gene. The rearrangement joins TRBV20-1 to TRBJ2-1; TRBD2 agrees at 8 bases. Trimming took 6 bases from V and 2 from J; bases not matched to a gene: 6. The CDR3 extends over 14 amino acids. The germline V gene encodes CDR1 DFQATT and CDR2 SNEGSKA (reference sequence). CDR3 region: CSAHTSGPYNEQFF. CDR3 bases read: TGCAGTGCCCATACTAGCGGCCCCTACAATGAG.

This clone was counted only a few times. A junction end diverges from the germline sequence, so it may reflect a read error. The read gets to within 3 residues of the CDR3 end, and the germline J gene fills in the rest. The rearrangement links TRBV19 to TRBJ1-3; no clear D. The CDR3 has 17 amino acids. CDR1 is LNHDA, CDR2 SQIVND, per germline (reference sequence). The DNA read from the CDR3 is TGTGCCAGTAGTTCCGCGTCGGGTTTAGCTGCTGGAGACACC. This gives the protein CASSSASGLAAGDT. The entire CDR3 reads CASSSASGLAAGDTIYF.

At least ten counts were recorded for this clone. The read is 3 residues too short to cover the CDR3 end, so that end is filled in from the germline J gene. The chain joins TRBV29-1 to TRBJ2-1, with unresolved D. CDR1 SQVTM and CDR2 ANQGSEA come from the germline V gene. The CDR3 sequence is 10 residues long. V lost 6 bases and J lost 7, with 7 bases in between. The part of the CDR3 DNA that was read is TGCAGCGTCATGACTAATGAG. It translates to CSVMTNE. The full CDR3 protein is CSVMTNEQFF.

In its sample, this clone was seen many times. The read comes to an end 3 residues before the CDR3 does, leaving the germline J gene to fill in the end. V gene TRBV7-8 combines with J gene TRBJ1-1, with D perhaps TRBD1 (5 bases). V was clipped by 2 bases and J by 4 bases, with 14 bases between them. Germline-derived CDR1 and CDR2 are SGHVS and FQNEAQ. CDR3 length: 15 residues. Here the CDR3 reads CASSLSRGESTEAFF. Partial CDR3 DNA: TGTGCCAGCAGCTTATCTCGGGGGGAGAGCACTGAA.

This clone was seen repeatedly, ten times or more. The sequenced fragment ends 3 residues before the CDR3 boundary, so the rest is inferred from the germline J gene. The chain has TRBV19 and TRBJ1-2; 10 nucleotides agree with TRBD1. V was pared by 4 bases and J by 1 base, with 6 bases of the junction left unmatched. The CDR3 is made up of 16 amino acids. The germline V gene has CDR1 LNHDA and CDR2 SQIVND (reference sequence). The CDR3 loop reads CASSTLTGGLNYGYTF. CDR3 bases read: TGTGCCAGTAGTACGCTGACAGGGGGCCTTAACTATGGC.

This clone was recorded a few times. The read ends 3 residues early relative to the CDR3; the germline J gene fills the gap. The V call is TRBV7-2, the J call TRBJ2-4; 9 bases fit TRBD1. CDR3 length: 14 residues. Germline CDR1 SGHTA, CDR2 FQGNSA. The CDR3 bases that were read are TGTGCCAGCAGGAACCCGGGACAGGGTCCTGGT. Its translation is CASRNPGQGPG. The whole CDR3 protein is CASRNPGQGPGQYF.

The table lists this clone with many counts. CDR3 in amino acids: CASSMGLAADTQYF. The sequenced part of the CDR3 DNA is TGTGCCAGTAGTATGGGGCTAGCGGCAGATACG. The rearrangement joins TRBV19 to TRBJ2-3; 7 nucleotides align to TRBD2. The read terminates 3 residues before the CDR3 end, so the remaining end is supplied by the germline J gene. With 3 bases clipped from V and 4 bases from J, the junction kept 4 bases outside the gene matches. This CDR3 comprises 14 residues. From germline, CDR1 is LNHDA and CDR2 SQIVND (reference sequence).

The sample holds many counts of this clone. The CDR3 end is not reached by the read, which stops 3 residues before it; the germline J gene fills it in. The chain combines TRBV6-2 or TRBV6-3 with TRBJ2-1; D is uncertain. The germline CDR1 and CDR2 sequences are MNHEY and SVGEGT. This CDR3 has 12 residues. The V gene lost 2 bases and the J gene lost 6 bases, with 5 bases spanning the gap. The CDR3 bases that were read are TGTGCCAGCAGTTACCCTAGCAATGAG. Translation: CASSYPSNE. The CDR3 in full is CASSYPSNEQFF.